The 17 T cell receptor beta chains below come from one sample, sequenced in a study of T-cell memory formation after mild COVID-19. TCRdb used MiXCR to reprocess the 5' RACE reads, holding one entry per CDR3 protein. The sample records around 130,000 distinct CDR3 sequences, about 6% being singletons. Sequencing was done on a sample of PBMCs or a T cell subset sorted from them (not recorded which). These receptors were obtained from an adult woman who had mild COVID-19 (a few samples of this study predate the infection). Cell type and time point are not known.

This chain joins TRBV19 and TRBJ2-3, with 7 nucleotides matching TRBD2. The CDR3 contains 17 residues. V shed 1 base and J 0 bases; nucleotides not matched to a gene: 7. CDR1 and CDR2 (germline): LNHDA, SQIVND (reference sequence). The DNA of the CDR3 is TGTGCCAGTAGTATAGGGGCGGGAGCCATTAGCACAGATACGCAGTATTTT. This gives the protein CASSIGAGAISTDTQYF.

This clonotype was detected ten times or more. The chain combines TRBV5-1 with TRBJ2-1; a possible D gene is TRBD1 (5 bases). Trimming removed 1 base at V and 1 base at J, with 6 bases between. The CDR3 length is 14 residues. Germline V lookup: CDR1 SGHRS, CDR2 YFSETQ. The CDR3 sequence: CASSLQGSYNEQFF. CDR3 DNA sequence: TGCGCCAGCAGCTTGCAGGGTTCCTACAATGAGCAGTTCTTC.

The V gene is TRBV7-2, the J gene TRBJ2-3; D is undetermined. The CDR3 extends over 14 amino acids. The V end was cut by 1 base, the J end by 0 bases, with 5 bases between. Germline CDR1 SGHTA, CDR2 FQGNSA. This chain's CDR3 is CASSLGHSTDTQYF. The DNA of the CDR3 is TGTGCCAGCAGCTTAGGACATAGCACAGATACGCAGTATTTT.

This chain joins TRBV18 and TRBJ2-3; no definite D call. The CDR3 is 14 amino acids. The V and J ends lost 6 bases and 4 bases respectively, with 14 bases between them. Germline assignment: CDR1 KGHSH and CDR2 LQKENI. CDR3 amino acids: CASSTRQDPDTQYF. Here the CDR3 DNA reads TGTGCCAGCTCCACCCGGCAGGACCCAGATACGCAGTATTTT.

Many counts were recorded for this clonotype. This chain uses TRBV11-3 with TRBJ2-1; 7 positions match TRBD2. The CDR3 runs to 12 residues. V was pared by 3 bases and J by 10 bases, with 3 bases of the junction left unmatched. CDR1 is SGHNT and CDR2 is YENEEA in the germline V gene. CDR3 protein: CASSFLSGEQFF. DNA for the CDR3: TGTGCCAGCAGCTTCCTTAGCGGGGAGCAGTTCTTC. The complete variable domain, with remaining parts taken from reference TRBV11-3 and TRBJ2-1, reads EAGVVQSPRYKIIEKKQPVAFWCNPISGHNTLYWYLQNLGQGPELLIRYENEEAVDDSQLPKDRFSAERLKGVDSTLKIQPAELGDSAVYLCASSFLSGEQFFGPGTRLTVL.

At least ten counts were recorded for this clonotype. The chain employs TRBV29-1 and TRBJ2-2; 10 positions agree with TRBD1. This CDR3 region has 17 residues. J was trimmed by 4 bases and V by 6 bases; bases with no gene match: 14. The V gene's germline CDR1 is SQVTM and CDR2 ANQGSEA. The CDR3 sequence is CSVLNPRQGARTGELFF. The CDR3 bases are TGCAGCGTATTAAACCCGAGACAGGGGGCGCGCACCGGGGAGCTGTTTTTT.

This clonotype was seen ten or more times. This chain connects TRBV7-3 to TRBJ2-5; D is ambiguous. This CDR3 comprises 13 residues. The V and J ends lost 2 bases and 1 base respectively, with 5 bases between them. Germline CDR1 and CDR2: SGHTA and FQGTGA. CDR3 nucleotides: TGTGCCAGCAGCTTAGGACCCCAAGAGACCCAGTACTTC. Translating it yields CASSLGPQETQYF.

This clonotype was seen a handful of times. The chain links TRBV12-3 or TRBV12-4 to TRBJ2-7, with D perhaps TRBD2 (6 bases). The CDR3 is made up of 15 amino acids. The V end was cut by 2 bases, the J end by 0 bases, with 11 bases between. The CDR3 DNA reads as TGTGCCAGCAGTTTATTCTCCGGGAGCTCCTACGAGCAGTACTTC. Its translation is CASSLFSGSSYEQYF.

This clonotype was counted between two and nine times. Compared with germline, one end of the junction differs, possibly owing to a read error. This chain links TRBV12-3 or TRBV12-4 with TRBJ1-2, with D perhaps matching TRBD1 (5 bases). This CDR3 region has 14 residues. This chain's CDR3 is CASTGHRIYYGYTF. CDR3 bases: TGTGCCAGCACCGGCCACAGGATTTACTACGGCTACACCTTC.

This clonotype was counted only a few times. The V call is TRBV4-2, the J call TRBJ2-3; TRBD2 agrees at 8 bases. The trim removed 1 base at V and 4 bases at J, leaving 7 bases unmatched. Germline loops: CDR1 LGHNA, CDR2 YNFKEQ. This CDR3 is 16 amino acids long. CDR3 sequence: CASSQGAGGVSDTQYF. The CDR3, as DNA: TGTGCCAGCAGCCAAGGAGCCGGGGGGGTTTCAGATACGCAGTATTTT.

The rearrangement uses TRBV19 and TRBJ1-6; the match to TRBD1 covers 9 bases. Looked up from germline, CDR1 is LNHDA and CDR2 is SQIVND (reference sequence). The CDR3 runs to 16 residues. Germline trimming cut 7 bases from V and 5 bases from J; bases unmatched to any gene: 9. The chain's CDR3 is CASNRDRVDNNSPLHF. DNA of the CDR3: TGTGCCAGTAACAGGGACAGGGTCGATAATAATTCACCCCTCCACTTT.

This clonotype was counted at least ten times. CDR3 loop: CASSQAWGDIQYF. CDR3 DNA: TGTGCCAGCAGCCAAGCGTGGGGTGACATTCAGTACTTC. The V call is TRBV3-1, the J call TRBJ2-4, with D unresolved. Trimming removed 1 base from V and 8 bases from J, with 9 bases in between. Germline V gene data show CDR1 as LGHDT and CDR2 as YNNKEL (reference sequence). The CDR3 totals 13 residues.

This clonotype was detected ten times or more. V usage is TRBV6-5 and J usage is TRBJ2-7, with 8 bases identical to TRBD1. This CDR3 has 13 amino acids. V lost 6 bases, J lost 3 bases, and 4 bases stayed unmatched. CDR1 is MNHEY, CDR2 SVGAGI, per germline. The CDR3 nucleotides read TGTGCCAGCAGACAGGGGGTACTCTACGAGCAGTACTTC. As protein: CASRQGVLYEQYF.

This clonotype was observed at least ten times. The chain uses TRBV12-3 or TRBV12-4 and TRBJ1-5, with D unresolved. The germline V and J ends were trimmed by 3 bases and 7 bases, with 7 bases remaining between them. CDR3 length: 12 amino acids. CDR3 region: CASSFPGQPQHF. As DNA, the CDR3 is TGTGCCAGCAGTTTCCCCGGACAGCCCCAGCATTTT.

CDR3 loop: CSASLSSGGETQYF. The CDR3 bases are TGCAGTGCCTCGTTATCTAGCGGGGGGGAGACCCAGTACTTC. This chain uses TRBV20-1 with TRBJ2-5; 11 positions agree with TRBD2. The germline gives CDR1 DFQATT, CDR2 SNEGSKA (reference sequence). This CDR3 spans 14 amino acids. With 6 bases clipped from V and 5 bases from J, the junction kept 8 bases outside the gene matches.

This clonotype was counted between two and nine times. The V gene is TRBV12-3 or TRBV12-4, the J gene TRBJ1-6; the D is unclear. The CDR3 spans 15 residues. V was clipped by 0 bases and J by 3 bases, with 6 bases between them. The CDR3 coding sequence is TGTGCCAGCAGTTTAGCAGTCTACTATAATTCACCCCTCCACTTT. Translating gives CASSLAVYYNSPLHF.

This clonotype was found a few times. The V gene is TRBV2, the J gene TRBJ2-3, with 8 bases identical to TRBD2. The CDR3 extends over 13 amino acids. After removal of 6 bases from V and 5 bases from J, the junction contained 4 bases not matched to a gene. Germline CDR1 reads SNHLY; CDR2 reads FYNNEI. The CDR3 is CASSGLAIDTQYF. CDR3 coding DNA: TGTGCCAGCAGCGGACTAGCAATAGATACGCAGTATTTT.